These T cell receptor beta chains were read from a single sample in a study of PD-1 blockade in classical Hodgkin lymphoma. Only in-frame clones appear in the TCRdb table, and some are missing; sequencing was by immunoSEQ multiplex PCR. The table lists about 50,000 clones, 73% of them singletons. Here the sequenced sample was peripheral blood mononuclear cells (PBMCs), taken at baseline. The receptors derive from a human donor with classical Hodgkin lymphoma. The CDR3 runs from the conserved cysteine through the conserved F or W. The D gene is left open where the match is weak. Clone sizes are given selectively: once, few, many, or a class where the clone is expanded.

size,V,J,D,DNA,CDR3
few,TRBV19,TRBJ1-2,NA,TGTGCCAGTAGTACCCAGACTAACGTGCTCCGAGGCTACACCTTC,CASSTQTNVLRGYTF
few,TRBV30,TRBJ1-1,NA,TGTGCCTGGAGTGAGCGGGGGGCGGACACTGAAGCTTTCTTT,CAWSERGADTEAFF
NA,TRBV28,TRBJ2-1,TRBD2,TGTGCCAGCAGCCGACTAGCGGGGCTCGCTCATATATACAATGAGCAGTTCTTC,CASSRLAGLAHIYNEQFF
NA,TRBV5-4,TRBJ1-6,TRBD1,TGTGCCAGCAGCCAAGGGGGCCAGACCTCGACGTCACCCCTCCACTTT,CASSQGGQTSTSPLHF
few,TRBV5-1,TRBJ2-3,NA,TGCGCCAGCAGCTTGAGGACAGCGACTAGCACAGATACGCAGTATTTT,CASSLRTATSTDTQYF
NA,TRBV7-6,TRBJ2-3,TRBD2,TGTGCCAGCAGCTTAGTACCGTGGGGATCCCCTAGCGGGGAGGCCACAGATACGCAGTATTTT,CASSLVPWGSPSGEATDTQYF
once,TRBV19,TRBJ1-3,NA,TGTGCCAGTAGTATGAGGAGGAGCTCTGGAAACACCATATATTTT,CASSMRRSSGNTIYF
NA,TRBV28,TRBJ2-3,TRBD1,TGTGCCAGCAGTTTCTTGATAGGGACAGAAGGGCAAGATACGCAGTATTTT,CASSFLIGTEGQDTQYF
NA,TRBV29-1,TRBJ1-1,NA,TGCAGCGTTGGACGGGAAACTGAAGCTTTCTTT,CSVGRETEAFF
NA,TRBV11-2,TRBJ1-2,TRBD1,TGTGCCAGCAGATCCACAGGGGGTGTTAACTATGGCTACACCTTC,CASRSTGGVNYGYTF